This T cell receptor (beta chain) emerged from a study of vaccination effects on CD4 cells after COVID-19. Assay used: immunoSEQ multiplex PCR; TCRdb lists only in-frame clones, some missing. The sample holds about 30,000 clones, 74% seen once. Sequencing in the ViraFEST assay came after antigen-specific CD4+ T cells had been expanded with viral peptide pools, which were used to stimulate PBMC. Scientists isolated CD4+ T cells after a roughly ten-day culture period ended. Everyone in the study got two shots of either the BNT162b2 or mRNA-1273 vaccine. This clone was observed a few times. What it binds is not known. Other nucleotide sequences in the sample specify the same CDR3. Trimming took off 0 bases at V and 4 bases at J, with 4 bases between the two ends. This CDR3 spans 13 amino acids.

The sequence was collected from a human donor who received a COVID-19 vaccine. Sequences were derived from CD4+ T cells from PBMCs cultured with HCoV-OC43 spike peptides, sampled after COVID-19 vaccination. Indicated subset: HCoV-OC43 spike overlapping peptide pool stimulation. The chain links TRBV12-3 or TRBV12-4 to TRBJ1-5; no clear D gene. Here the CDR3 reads CASSLAENQPQHF. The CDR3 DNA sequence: TGTGCCAGCAGTTTAGCGGAGAATCAGCCCCAGCATTTT.